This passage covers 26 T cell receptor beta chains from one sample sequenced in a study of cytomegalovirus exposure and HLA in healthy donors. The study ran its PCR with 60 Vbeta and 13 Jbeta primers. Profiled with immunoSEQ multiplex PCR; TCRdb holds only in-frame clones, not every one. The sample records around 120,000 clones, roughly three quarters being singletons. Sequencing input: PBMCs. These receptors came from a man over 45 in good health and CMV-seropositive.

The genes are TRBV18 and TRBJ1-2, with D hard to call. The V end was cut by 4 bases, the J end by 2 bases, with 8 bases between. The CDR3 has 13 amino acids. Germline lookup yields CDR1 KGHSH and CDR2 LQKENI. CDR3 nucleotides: TGTGCCAGCTCACAGGAGAGGAACTATGGCTACACCTTC. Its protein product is CASSQERNYGYTF.

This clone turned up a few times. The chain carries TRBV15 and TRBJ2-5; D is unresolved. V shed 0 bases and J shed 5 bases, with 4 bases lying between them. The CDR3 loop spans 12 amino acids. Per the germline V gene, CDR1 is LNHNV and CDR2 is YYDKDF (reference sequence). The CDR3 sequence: CATSRDSETQYF. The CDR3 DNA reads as TGTGCCACCAGCAGAGATTCGGAGACCCAGTACTTC.

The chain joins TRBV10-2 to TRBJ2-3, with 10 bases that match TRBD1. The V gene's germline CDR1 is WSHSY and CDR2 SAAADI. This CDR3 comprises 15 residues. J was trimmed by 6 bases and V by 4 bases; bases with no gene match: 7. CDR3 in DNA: TGCGCCAGCAGTGGCCGGGACAGGGGTGGGGATACGCAGTATTTT. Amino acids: CASSGRDRGGDTQYF.

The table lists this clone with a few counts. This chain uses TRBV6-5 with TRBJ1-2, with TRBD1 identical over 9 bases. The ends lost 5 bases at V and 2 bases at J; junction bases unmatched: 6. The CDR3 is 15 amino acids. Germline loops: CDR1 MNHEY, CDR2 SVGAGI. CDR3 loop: CASSGGGTGNYGYTF. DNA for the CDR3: TGTGCCAGCAGTGGGGGAGGGACAGGGAACTATGGCTACACCTTC.

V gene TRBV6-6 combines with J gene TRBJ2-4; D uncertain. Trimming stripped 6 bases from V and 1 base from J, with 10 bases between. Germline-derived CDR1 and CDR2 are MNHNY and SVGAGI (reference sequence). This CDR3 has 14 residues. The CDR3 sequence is CASSFGLAKNIQYF. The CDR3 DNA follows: TGTGCCAGCAGCTTTGGGCTTGCCAAAAACATTCAGTACTTC.

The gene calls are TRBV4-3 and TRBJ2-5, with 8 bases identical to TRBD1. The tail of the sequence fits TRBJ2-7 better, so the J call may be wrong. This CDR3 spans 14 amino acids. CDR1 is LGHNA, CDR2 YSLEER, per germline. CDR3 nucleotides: TGCGCCAGCAGCCTCGGGACAGGTCGGTACGAGCAGTACTTC. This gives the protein CASSLGTGRYEQYF.

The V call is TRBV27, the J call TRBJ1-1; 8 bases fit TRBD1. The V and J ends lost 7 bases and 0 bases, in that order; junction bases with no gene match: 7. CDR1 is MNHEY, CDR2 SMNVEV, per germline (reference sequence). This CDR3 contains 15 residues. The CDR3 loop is CASTRDRRMNTEAFF. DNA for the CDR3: TGTGCCAGCACTAGGGACAGGCGAATGAACACTGAAGCTTTCTTT.

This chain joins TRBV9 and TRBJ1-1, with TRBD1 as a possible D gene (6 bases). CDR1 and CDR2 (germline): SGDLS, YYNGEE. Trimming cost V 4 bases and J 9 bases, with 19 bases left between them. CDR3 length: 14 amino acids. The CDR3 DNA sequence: TGTGCCAGCAGCTCCCCAAACGTCGGACAGAAAGCTTTCTTT. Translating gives CASSSPNVGQKAFF.

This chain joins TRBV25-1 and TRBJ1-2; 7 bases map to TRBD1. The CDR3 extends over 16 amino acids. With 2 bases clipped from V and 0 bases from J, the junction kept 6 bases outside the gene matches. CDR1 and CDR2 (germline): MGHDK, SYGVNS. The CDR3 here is CASSEPGTASNYGYTF. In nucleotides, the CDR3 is TGTGCCAGCAGTGAACCCGGGACAGCCTCTAACTATGGCTACACCTTC.

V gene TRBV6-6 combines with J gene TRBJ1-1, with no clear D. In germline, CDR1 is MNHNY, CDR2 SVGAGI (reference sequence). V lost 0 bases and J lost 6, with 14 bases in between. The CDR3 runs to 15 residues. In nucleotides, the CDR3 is TGTGCCAGCAGTTACTCTGGCGGAGGGATGTCTGAAGCTTTCTTT. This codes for CASSYSGGGMSEAFF.

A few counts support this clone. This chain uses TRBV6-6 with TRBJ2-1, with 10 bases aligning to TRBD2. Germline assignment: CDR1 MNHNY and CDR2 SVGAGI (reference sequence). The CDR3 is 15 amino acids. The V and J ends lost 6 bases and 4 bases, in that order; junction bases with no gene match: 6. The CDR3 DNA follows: TGTGCCAGCAGAGCTAGCGGGAGTAGGTACAATGAGCAGTTCTTC. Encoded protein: CASRASGSRYNEQFF.

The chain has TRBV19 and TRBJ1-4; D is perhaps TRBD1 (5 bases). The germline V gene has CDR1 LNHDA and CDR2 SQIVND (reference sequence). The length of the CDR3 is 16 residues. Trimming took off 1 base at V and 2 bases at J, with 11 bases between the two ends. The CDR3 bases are TGTGCCAGTAGTATAGCCCGACAGTTCACTAATGAAAAACTGTTTTTT. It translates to CASSIARQFTNEKLFF.

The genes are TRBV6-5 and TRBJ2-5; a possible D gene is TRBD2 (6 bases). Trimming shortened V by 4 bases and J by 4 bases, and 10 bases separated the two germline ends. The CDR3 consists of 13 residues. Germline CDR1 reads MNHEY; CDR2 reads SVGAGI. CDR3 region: CASSWGGRETQYF. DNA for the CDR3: TGTGCCAGCAGTTGGGGAGGTCGAGAGACCCAGTACTTC.

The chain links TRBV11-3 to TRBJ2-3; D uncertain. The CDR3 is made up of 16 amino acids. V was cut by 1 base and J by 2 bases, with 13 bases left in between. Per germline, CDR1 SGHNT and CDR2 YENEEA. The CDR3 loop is CASSLGAWAPTDTQYF. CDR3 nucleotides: TGTGCCAGCAGCTTAGGGGCCTGGGCCCCCACAGATACGCAGTATTTT.

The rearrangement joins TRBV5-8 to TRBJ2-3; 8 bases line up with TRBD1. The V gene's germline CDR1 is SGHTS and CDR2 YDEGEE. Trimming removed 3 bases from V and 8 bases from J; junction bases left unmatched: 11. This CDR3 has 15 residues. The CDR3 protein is CASSSTPGQGGTQYF. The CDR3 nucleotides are TGTGCCAGCAGCTCCACACCCGGACAGGGCGGTACGCAGTATTTT. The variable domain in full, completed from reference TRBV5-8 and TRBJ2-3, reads EAGVTQSPTHLIKTRGQQATLRCSPISGHTSVYWYQQALGLGLQFLLWYDEGEERNRGNFPPRFSGRQFPNYSSELNVNALELEDSALYLCASSSTPGQGGTQYFGPGTRLTVL.

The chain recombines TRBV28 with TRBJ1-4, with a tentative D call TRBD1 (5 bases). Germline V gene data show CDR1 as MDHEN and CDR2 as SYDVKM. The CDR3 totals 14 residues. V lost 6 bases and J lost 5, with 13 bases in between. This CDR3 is CASSSTAGNEKLFF. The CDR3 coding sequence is TGTGCCAGCAGCTCGACAGCGGGGAATGAAAAACTGTTTTTT.

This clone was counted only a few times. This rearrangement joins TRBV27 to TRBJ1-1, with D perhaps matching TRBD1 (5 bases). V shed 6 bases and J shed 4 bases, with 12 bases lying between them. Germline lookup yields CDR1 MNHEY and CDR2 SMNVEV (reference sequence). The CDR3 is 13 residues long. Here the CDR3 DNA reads TGTGCCAGCAGACGGGGACTTGGCACTGAAGCTTTCTTT. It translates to CASRRGLGTEAFF.

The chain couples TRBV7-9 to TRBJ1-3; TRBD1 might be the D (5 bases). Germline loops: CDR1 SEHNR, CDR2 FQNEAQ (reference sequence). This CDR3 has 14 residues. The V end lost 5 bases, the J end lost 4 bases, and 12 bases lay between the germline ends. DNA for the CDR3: TGTGCCAGCAGCGCTGGGACTGACGGAAACACCATATATTTT. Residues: CASSAGTDGNTIYF.

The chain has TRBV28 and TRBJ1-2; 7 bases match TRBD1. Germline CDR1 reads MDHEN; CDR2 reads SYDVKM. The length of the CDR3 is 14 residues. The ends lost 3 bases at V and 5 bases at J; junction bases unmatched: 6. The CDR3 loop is CASSFGTDAYGYTF. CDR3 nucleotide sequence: TGTGCCAGCAGTTTTGGGACAGATGCTTATGGCTACACCTTC.

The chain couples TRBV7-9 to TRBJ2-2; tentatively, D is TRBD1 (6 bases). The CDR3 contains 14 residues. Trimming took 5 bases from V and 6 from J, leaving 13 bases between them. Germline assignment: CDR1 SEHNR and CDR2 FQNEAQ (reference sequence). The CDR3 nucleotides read TGTGCCAGCAGCCCCCGTGGGGGCCCCGGGGAGCTGTTTTTT. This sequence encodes CASSPRGGPGELFF.

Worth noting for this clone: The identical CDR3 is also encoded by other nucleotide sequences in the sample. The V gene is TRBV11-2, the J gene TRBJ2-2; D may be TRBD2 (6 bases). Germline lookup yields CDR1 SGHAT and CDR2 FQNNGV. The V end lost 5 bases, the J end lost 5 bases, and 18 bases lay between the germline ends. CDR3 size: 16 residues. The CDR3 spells CASSPYGGGGTGELFF. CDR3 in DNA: TGTGCCAGCAGCCCCTACGGGGGAGGTGGGACCGGGGAGCTGTTTTTT.

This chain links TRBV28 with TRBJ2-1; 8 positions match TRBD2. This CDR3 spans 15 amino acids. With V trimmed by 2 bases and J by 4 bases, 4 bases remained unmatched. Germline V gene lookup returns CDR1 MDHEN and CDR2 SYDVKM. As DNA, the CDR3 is TGTGCCAGCAGTTTAATACTAGCGGTATACAATGAGCAGTTCTTC. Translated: CASSLILAVYNEQFF. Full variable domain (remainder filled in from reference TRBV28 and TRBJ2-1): DVKVTQSSRYLVKRTGEKVFLECVQDMDHENMFWYRQDPGLGLRLIYFSYDVKMKEKGDIPEGYSVSREKKERFSLILESASTNQTSMYLCASSLILAVYNEQFFGPGTRLTVL.

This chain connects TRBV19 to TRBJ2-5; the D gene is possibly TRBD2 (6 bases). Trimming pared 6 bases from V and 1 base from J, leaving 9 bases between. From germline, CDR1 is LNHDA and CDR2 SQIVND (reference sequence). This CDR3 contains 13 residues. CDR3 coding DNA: TGTGCCAGTAGAGGGACTCGCCAAGAGACCCAGTACTTC. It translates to CASRGTRQETQYF.

The CDR3 loop is CASSVANSGTDTQYF. The CDR3 bases are TGTGCCAGCAGCGTAGCTAACTCTGGCACAGATACGCAGTATTTT. The rearrangement links TRBV9 to TRBJ2-3; D is ambiguous. Trimming pared 0 bases from V and 1 base from J, leaving 9 bases between. This CDR3 comprises 15 residues. Per the germline V gene, CDR1 is SGDLS and CDR2 is YYNGEE.

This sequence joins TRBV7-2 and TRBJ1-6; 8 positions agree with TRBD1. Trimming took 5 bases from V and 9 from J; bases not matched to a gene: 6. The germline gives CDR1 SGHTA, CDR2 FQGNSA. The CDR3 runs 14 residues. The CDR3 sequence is CASSQGQEGSPLHF. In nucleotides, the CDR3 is TGTGCCAGCAGCCAGGGACAGGAGGGTTCACCCCTCCACTTT. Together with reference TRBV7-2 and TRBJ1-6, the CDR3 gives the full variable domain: GAGVSQSPSNKVTEKGKDVELRCDPISGHTALYWYRQSLGQGLEFLIYFQGNSAPDKSGLPSDRFSAERTGGSVSTLTIQRTQQEDSAVYLCASSQGQEGSPLHFGNGTRLTVT.

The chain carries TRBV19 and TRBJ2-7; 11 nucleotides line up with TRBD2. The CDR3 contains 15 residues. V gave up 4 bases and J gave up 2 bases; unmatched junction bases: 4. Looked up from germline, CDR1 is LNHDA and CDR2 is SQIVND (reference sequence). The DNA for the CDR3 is TGTGCCAGTAGTAGAGGGACTAGCGGAACCTACGAGCAGTACTTC. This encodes CASSRGTSGTYEQYF.